What follows are 29 T cell receptor beta chains derived from one specimen sequenced in a study of monozygotic twins with inflammatory bowel disease. Reanalyzing the 5' RACE reads, TCRdb keeps one entry per CDR3 protein, without DNA. The sample's table shows more than 350,000 distinct CDR3 sequences. Sequences were obtained from blood. The receptors come from a human donor with ulcerative colitis or Crohn's disease, or a healthy co-twin of an affected twin (not recorded which).

V and J are TRBV5-1 and TRBJ1-6; TCRdb's D call, TRBD1, is unchecked because there is no DNA. Germline CDR1 SGHRS, CDR2 YFSETQ. This CDR3 region has 16 residues. This CDR3 reads CASRVAETGGNSPLHF.

CDR3 region: CASSYQDRVKDTQYF. V gene TRBV6-5 combines with J gene TRBJ2-3; TCRdb's D gene call, TRBD1, goes unchecked for lack of DNA. CDR3 size: 15 residues. In germline, CDR1 is MNHEY, CDR2 SVGAGI.

The J gene is TRBJ1-6, the V gene TRBV5-6; TCRdb calls TRBD1, which cannot be checked without DNA. The CDR3 loop spans 15 amino acids. CDR1 and CDR2 from the germline V gene are SGHDT and YYEEEE. The CDR3 loop is CASSPNGGDNSPLHF.

J is TRBJ1-1 and V is TRBV19; TCRdb calls TRBD1, which cannot be checked without DNA. The V gene's germline CDR1 is LNHDA and CDR2 SQIVND (reference sequence). The CDR3 has 13 residues. The CDR3 loop reads CASRPDRVSEAFF.

The rearrangement links TRBV5-1 to TRBJ2-2; with no DNA, the TCRdb D assignment of TRBD1 cannot be verified. This CDR3 has 14 residues. Per the germline V gene, CDR1 is SGHRS and CDR2 is YFSETQ. The CDR3 reads CASSPSGGPGELFF.

V usage is TRBV12-3 or TRBV12-4 and J usage is TRBJ2-7. This CDR3 is built from 14 residues. The CDR3 spells CASSRQAYNYEQYF.

The rearrangement links TRBV2 to TRBJ1-3. The CDR3 loop spans 14 amino acids. CDR1 SNHLY and CDR2 FYNNEI come from the germline V gene. CDR3 protein: CANSEEYSGNTIYF.

The V call is TRBV27, the J call TRBJ2-7; TCRdb outputs TRBD1, but without DNA this stays unchecked. The CDR3 is 14 residues long. Germline-derived CDR1 and CDR2 are MNHEY and SMNVEV (reference sequence). The CDR3: CASSDRLRYYEQYF.

The V and J genes are TRBV20-1 and TRBJ2-7; the TCRdb D gene call, TRBD1, has no DNA to confirm it. Germline-derived CDR1 and CDR2 are DFQATT and SNEGSKA (reference sequence). There are 13 residues in the CDR3. CDR3 residues: CSAVREWTYEQYF.

This sequence joins TRBV7-2 and TRBJ2-4; the D gene TCRdb calls, TRBD2, cannot be checked with no DNA. CDR3 size: 16 residues. Germline-derived CDR1 and CDR2 are SGHTA and FQGNSA. The CDR3 sequence: CASSGSGGPAKNIQYF.

The chain joins TRBV7-3 to TRBJ1-5. Per germline, CDR1 SGHTA and CDR2 FQGTGA. The CDR3 is 13 residues long. This chain's CDR3 is CASSLERDQPQHF.

V is TRBV5-4 and J is TRBJ2-1; the D call of TRBD1 rests on TCRdb alone, since no DNA is present to check it. This CDR3 region has 15 residues. CDR1 and CDR2 (germline): SGHNT, YYREEE (reference sequence). This chain's CDR3 is CASRVAGAVGNEQFF.

The chain couples TRBV11-1 to TRBJ2-3; checking the TCRdb D call of TRBD2 is not possible without DNA. CDR1 SGHAT and CDR2 FQDESV come from the germline V gene (reference sequence). There are 19 residues in the CDR3. The CDR3: CASSLGTSGGPGSTDTQYF.

The chain couples TRBV12-3 or TRBV12-4 to TRBJ1-2. The CDR3 is 12 amino acids. The CDR3 is CASKDAAIGYTF.

The V and J genes are TRBV12-3 or TRBV12-4 and TRBJ1-6; the TCRdb D gene call, TRBD1, has no DNA to confirm it. There are 14 residues in the CDR3. CDR3 sequence reads: CASSTGTGSSPLHF.

The rearrangement links TRBV28 to TRBJ1-6; TCRdb's D call, TRBD1, is unchecked because there is no DNA. The CDR3 is 14 residues long. Germline CDR1 and CDR2: MDHEN and SYDVKM. CDR3 region: CASRWDMTNSPLHF.

The genes are TRBV6-1 and TRBJ2-1; no DNA is available, so the TRBD1 call from TCRdb remains unchecked. The germline gives CDR1 MNHNS, CDR2 SASEGT. This CDR3 has 15 residues. This CDR3 reads CASREGTGVNNEQFF.

The rearrangement joins TRBV7-9 to TRBJ2-7; the D call of TRBD1 rests on TCRdb alone, since no DNA is present to check it. Germline values: CDR1 SEHNR, CDR2 FQNEAQ (reference sequence). The CDR3 runs 15 residues. CDR3 region: CASSTQGPPHDEQYF.

This chain links TRBV18 with TRBJ2-2. The CDR3 sequence is 13 residues long. Germline values: CDR1 KGHSH, CDR2 LQKENI. The CDR3 sequence is CASSIPNTGELFF.

CDR3 sequence: CASTRVDSTDTQYF. The chain couples TRBV12-3 or TRBV12-4 to TRBJ2-3. This CDR3 region has 14 residues.

V and J are TRBV27 and TRBJ2-2; TCRdb returns TRBD1, unconfirmable since there is no DNA. Per the germline V gene, CDR1 is MNHEY and CDR2 is SMNVEV (reference sequence). The CDR3 extends over 14 amino acids. CDR3 amino acids: CASSLGQGRGELFF.

The chain has TRBV20-1 and TRBJ2-7; the D call from TCRdb, TRBD2, cannot be confirmed without DNA. The CDR3 has 13 amino acids. From germline, CDR1 is DFQATT and CDR2 SNEGSKA (reference sequence). CDR3 sequence: CSASVVQGGEQYF.

The chain has TRBV19 and TRBJ1-5. The germline gives CDR1 LNHDA, CDR2 SQIVND (reference sequence). This CDR3 has 13 residues. CDR3 residues: CATPLYSNQPQHF.

V usage is TRBV20-1 and J usage is TRBJ1-4. The germline V gene encodes CDR1 DFQATT and CDR2 SNEGSKA (reference sequence). The CDR3 length is 14 residues. The CDR3 loop reads CSARASTINEKLFF.

The chain links TRBV7-2 to TRBJ1-5; TCRdb names TRBD1, which stays unverified in the absence of DNA. Germline loops: CDR1 SGHTA, CDR2 FQGNSA. This CDR3 is built from 14 residues. The chain's CDR3 is CASSTQKGNQPQHF.

The V call is TRBV4-1, the J call TRBJ2-6. Germline loops: CDR1 MGHRA, CDR2 YSYEKL. The CDR3 totals 15 residues. CDR3: CASSQPSAGANVLTF.

The chain employs TRBV19 and TRBJ1-1. Per the germline V gene, CDR1 is LNHDA and CDR2 is SQIVND (reference sequence). The CDR3 length is 14 residues. The CDR3 sequence is CASSGWVPDTEAFF.

The chain has TRBV18 and TRBJ2-7; TCRdb's D gene call, TRBD1, goes unchecked for lack of DNA. The CDR3 sequence is 13 residues long. Germline CDR1 is KGHSH and CDR2 is LQKENI. CDR3 sequence reads: CASSYNRENEQYF.

This chain links TRBV12-3 or TRBV12-4 with TRBJ2-5. The CDR3 spans 17 residues. The CDR3 sequence: CASSLWAQAVFQETQYF.